These 28 T cell receptor beta chains were sequenced from one sample in a study of identical twins. TCRdb used MiXCR to reprocess the 5' RACE reads, holding one entry per CDR3 protein. The table has approximately 190,000 distinct CDR3 sequences, approximately 15% seen once. In addition, the sample was reused for a study of T cells expressing NK-cell markers.

The sample taken for sequencing was CD8+ T cells sorted from blood. The receptors derive from a woman in her late teens or twenties in good health.

The V call is TRBV7-8, the J call TRBJ2-7; 7 bases fit TRBD1. The V and J ends lost 3 bases and 1 base, in that order; junction bases with no gene match: 6. From germline, CDR1 is SGHVS and CDR2 FQNEAQ. This CDR3 contains 15 residues. The CDR3 region has the DNA TGTGCCAGCAGCTTCAGGGGACAGAAATCCTACGAGCAGTACTTC. Translating it yields CASSFRGQKSYEQYF.

A few counts support this clonotype. The chain joins TRBV7-2 to TRBJ2-2; D is unresolved. The CDR3 sequence is 14 residues long. Germline CDR1 is SGHTA and CDR2 is FQGNSA. Trimming left V 8 bases short and J 4 bases short, with 14 bases between. The CDR3 loop reads CASFGRMTTGELFF. Here the CDR3 DNA reads TGTGCCAGCTTTGGAAGGATGACCACCGGGGAGCTGTTTTTT.

This chain links TRBV24-1 with TRBJ1-4; D is ambiguous. The CDR3 spans 15 residues. Trimming cost V 10 bases and J 2 bases, with 16 bases left between them. Per the germline V gene, CDR1 is KGHDR and CDR2 is SFDVKD. The CDR3 DNA reads as TGTGCCACTTTAGGAAGGGTGTTGACTAATGAAAAACTGTTTTTT. It translates to CATLGRVLTNEKLFF.

The CDR3 region has the DNA TGTGCCACCAACCCTGGGGGAGCGACTGAAGCTTTCTTT. Its translation: CATNPGGATEAFF. The chain joins TRBV7-9 to TRBJ1-1; D perhaps matches TRBD1 (5 bases). The CDR3 runs 13 residues. Germline CDR1 SEHNR, CDR2 FQNEAQ (reference sequence). V was shortened by 10 bases and J by 5 bases, with 17 bases between the two germline ends.

This chain's CDR3 is CASSLRVAGGNTDTQYF. The CDR3 DNA sequence: TGCGCCAGCAGCCTGCGAGTGGCGGGGGGGAACACAGATACGCAGTATTTT. V is TRBV5-1 and J is TRBJ2-3; 9 nucleotides align to TRBD2. The CDR3 runs to 17 residues. With V trimmed by 4 bases and J by 2 bases, 11 bases remained unmatched. Germline V gene sequence: CDR1 SGHRS, CDR2 YFSETQ.

This rearrangement joins TRBV20-1 to TRBJ2-1; unclear D gene. Trimming stripped 4 bases from V and 0 bases from J, with 10 bases between. The length of the CDR3 is 14 residues. CDR1 is DFQATT and CDR2 is SNEGSKA in the germline V gene (reference sequence). The CDR3 protein is CSAKEDRSYNEQFF. The CDR3 DNA reads TGCAGTGCTAAAGAGGATCGCTCCTACAATGAGCAGTTCTTC.

The chain employs TRBV20-1 and TRBJ2-5; tentatively, D is TRBD2 (6 bases). Trimming shortened V by 1 base and J by 7 bases, and 19 bases separated the two germline ends. The CDR3 is 15 amino acids. Germline values: CDR1 DFQATT, CDR2 SNEGSKA (reference sequence). The CDR3 sequence: CSARVSDYLGPTQYF. The CDR3, as DNA: TGCAGTGCTAGAGTCTCGGACTATCTAGGGCCGACCCAGTACTTC.

The J gene is TRBJ2-1, the V gene TRBV5-6; TRBD2 agrees at 9 bases. The CDR3 is made up of 14 amino acids. In germline, CDR1 is SGHDT, CDR2 YYEEEE. The J segment lost 5 bases and the V segment lost 5 bases, leaving 5 bases of the junction unmatched. The CDR3 DNA reads as TGTGCCAGCAGGTGGGGGACTAGCCACAATGAGCAGTTCTTC. Its translation: CASRWGTSHNEQFF.

This clonotype was seen only a few times. The rearrangement links TRBV12-3 or TRBV12-4 to TRBJ2-7; 8 nucleotides agree with TRBD2. The ends lost 4 bases at V and 0 bases at J; junction bases unmatched: 2. The CDR3 consists of 14 residues. CDR3 bases: TGTGCCAGCAGTTGGACTAGCAGCTCCTACGAGCAGTACTTC. This translates into CASSWTSSSYEQYF.

This clonotype was counted a few times. The genes are TRBV7-9 and TRBJ2-2, with TRBD2 matching over 11 bases. This CDR3 spans 15 amino acids. Trimming cost V 6 bases and J 7 bases; bases outside gene matches: 7. Germline V gives CDR1 SEHNR, CDR2 FQNEAQ (reference sequence). CDR3 in amino acids: CASRWPGLAVGELFF. DNA of the CDR3: TGTGCCAGCAGATGGCCGGGACTAGCGGTCGGGGAGCTGTTTTTT. Using reference TRBV7-9 and TRBJ2-2 for the parts outside the CDR3, the full variable domain is DTGVSQNPRHKITKRGQNVTFRCDPISEHNRLYWYRQTLGQGPEFLTYFQNEAQLEKSRLLSDRFSAERPKGSFSTLEIQRTEQGDSAMYLCASRWPGLAVGELFFGEGSRLTVL.

The sample holds a few counts of this clonotype. The chain couples TRBV10-1 to TRBJ2-7; D perhaps matches TRBD2 (6 bases). V was clipped by 2 bases and J by 1 base, with 9 bases between them. The CDR3 consists of 14 residues. Germline CDR1 reads WNHNN; CDR2 reads SYGVQD (reference sequence). CDR3 in DNA: TGCGCCAGCAGTGAGCGGGAGAGTTCCTACGAGCAGTACTTC. It is translated as CASSERESSYEQYF.

This clonotype was counted a few times. The chain is built from TRBV12-3 or TRBV12-4 and TRBJ2-5, with D possibly being TRBD1 or TRBD2 (5 bases each). The CDR3 covers 14 residues. V lost 6 bases to trimming and J lost 1 base, with 12 bases between them. CDR3 loop: CASRRGRSQETQYF. CDR3 DNA: TGTGCCAGCAGGAGGGGACGGAGCCAAGAGACCCAGTACTTC.

This clonotype has only a few counts. The rearrangement joins TRBV9 to TRBJ2-1, with D perhaps matching TRBD1 or TRBD2 (6 bases each). Trimming stripped 0 bases from V and 10 bases from J, with 11 bases between. This CDR3 is 13 amino acids long. Germline loops: CDR1 SGDLS, CDR2 YYNGEE. CDR3 sequence reads: CASSVARGREQFF. CDR3 coding DNA: TGTGCCAGCAGCGTAGCTCGGGGGCGCGAGCAGTTCTTC.

Ten or more counts support this clonotype. The chain employs TRBV12-3 or TRBV12-4 and TRBJ2-7; 9 bases fit TRBD1. The V and J ends lost 6 bases and 1 base, in that order; junction bases with no gene match: 4. The CDR3 runs to 14 residues. CDR3 coding DNA: TGTGCCAGCAGGCAGGGGACAGGGTCCTACGAGCAGTACTTC. This translates into CASRQGTGSYEQYF.

There are a few counts of this clonotype. The V gene is TRBV20-1, the J gene TRBJ2-1, with D perhaps TRBD1 or TRBD2 (5 bases each). With 1 base removed from V and 12 bases from J, the gap between germline ends came to 16 bases. The CDR3 covers 13 residues. CDR1 and CDR2 (germline): DFQATT, SNEGSKA (reference sequence). CDR3 loop: CSARVGGVPLQFF. CDR3 nucleotide sequence: TGCAGTGCTAGAGTTGGGGGAGTCCCCCTGCAGTTCTTC.

The chain has TRBV11-2 and TRBJ2-3; 9 nucleotides match TRBD2. This CDR3 has 19 amino acids. Germline CDR1 and CDR2: SGHAT and FQNNGV. V was clipped by 0 bases and J by 2 bases; unmatched bases: 12. CDR3 amino acids: CASSLEEVAGEGDTDTQYF. The CDR3, as DNA: TGTGCCAGCAGCTTAGAGGAGGTAGCGGGAGAAGGAGACACAGATACGCAGTATTTT. The full variable domain, rest sourced from reference TRBV11-2 and TRBJ2-3, is EAGVAQSPRYKIIEKRQSVAFWCNPISGHATLYWYQQILGQGPKLLIQFQNNGVVDDSQLPKDRFSAERLKGVDSTLKIQPAKLEDSAVYLCASSLEEVAGEGDTDTQYFGPGTRLTVL.

V is TRBV5-1 and J is TRBJ2-1, with D possibly matching TRBD1 (5 bases). V dropped 4 bases and J dropped 7 bases, with 15 bases sitting between them. There are 14 residues in the CDR3. The germline V gene has CDR1 SGHRS and CDR2 YFSETQ. In DNA, the CDR3 is TGCGCCAGCAGCGCTCCAGGTAACAGGAATGAGCAGTTCTTC. It codes for CASSAPGNRNEQFF.

V usage is TRBV11-2 and J usage is TRBJ2-7; D is ambiguous. Germline loops: CDR1 SGHAT, CDR2 FQNNGV. The V gene lost 10 bases and the J gene lost 5 bases, with 21 bases spanning the gap. CDR3 length: 14 residues. The CDR3 nucleotides are TGTGCCACCGCCGGTCGGAACGCCGTCCACGAGCAGTACTTC. Translation gives CATAGRNAVHEQYF.

The chain links TRBV30 to TRBJ2-5; D may match TRBD1 or TRBD2 (5 bases each). The CDR3 is 15 residues long. Trimming removed 0 bases from V and 3 bases from J, with 14 bases in between. CDR1 is GTSNPN and CDR2 is SVGIG in the germline V gene (reference sequence). This CDR3 reads CAWSVDIGTEETQYF. In nucleotides, the CDR3 is TGTGCCTGGAGTGTAGACATCGGGACGGAAGAGACCCAGTACTTC.

The V gene is TRBV6-5, the J gene TRBJ2-5, with 9 nucleotides matching TRBD2. CDR1 is MNHEY, CDR2 SVGAGI, per germline. J was trimmed by 5 bases and V by 4 bases; bases with no gene match: 11. The CDR3 sequence is 16 residues long. CDR3 in amino acids: CASSLYTGLAGETQYF. The CDR3 coding sequence is TGTGCCAGCAGTTTGTATACGGGACTAGCAGGGGAGACCCAGTACTTC.

This clonotype was observed a few times. The chain recombines TRBV12-3 or TRBV12-4 with TRBJ1-5; D is undetermined. With 5 bases removed from V and 5 bases from J, the gap between germline ends came to 10 bases. The CDR3 is made up of 13 amino acids. CDR3 coding DNA: TGTGCCAGCAGTCTTCGGGGATATCAGCCCCAGCATTTT. Amino acids: CASSLRGYQPQHF.

This clonotype has more than one count but fewer than ten. The V call is TRBV15, the J call TRBJ2-1; D unresolved. Germline assignment: CDR1 LNHNV and CDR2 YYDKDF (reference sequence). V gave up 4 bases and J gave up 0 bases, with 4 bases separating them. This CDR3 comprises 13 residues. For the CDR3, the DNA is TGTGCCACCAGCACGGGCTCCTACAATGAGCAGTTCTTC. Translated, it gives CATSTGSYNEQFF.

There are a few counts of this clonotype. The gene calls are TRBV27 and TRBJ2-2; perhaps TRBD2 as D (6 bases). V was trimmed by 6 bases and J by 4 bases, leaving 9 bases between them. The germline CDR1 and CDR2 sequences are MNHEY and SMNVEV (reference sequence). CDR3 size: 13 residues. CDR3 sequence reads: CASSGSATGELFF. DNA for the CDR3: TGTGCCAGCAGCGGGAGTGCCACCGGGGAGCTGTTTTTT.

The V call is TRBV27, the J call TRBJ1-1; 9 nucleotides agree with TRBD1. The CDR3 sequence is 14 residues long. Germline lookup yields CDR1 MNHEY and CDR2 SMNVEV (reference sequence). The V and J ends lost 5 bases and 6 bases, in that order; junction bases with no gene match: 7. CDR3 sequence reads: CASSVHRGLAEAFF. The CDR3 DNA is TGTGCCAGCAGTGTTCACAGGGGGCTGGCTGAAGCTTTCTTT.

The chain couples TRBV12-3 or TRBV12-4 to TRBJ2-1; D perhaps matches TRBD2 (5 bases). Trimming shortened V by 3 bases and J by 0 bases, and 12 bases separated the two germline ends. The CDR3 totals 16 residues. The CDR3 here is CASSFRGSLSYNEQFF. CDR3 nucleotides: TGTGCCAGCAGTTTCCGAGGGTCCCTCTCCTACAATGAGCAGTTCTTC.

This clonotype has just a few counts. This chain uses TRBV28 with TRBJ2-1; D not certain. V dropped 5 bases and J dropped 6 bases, with 11 bases sitting between them. The germline CDR1 and CDR2 sequences are MDHEN and SYDVKM. This CDR3 contains 13 residues. CDR3 sequence: CASSPRSSNEQFF. DNA of the CDR3: TGTGCCAGCAGTCCGCGTTCGAGCAATGAGCAGTTCTTC.

V and J are TRBV3-1 and TRBJ2-7, with 15 bases that match TRBD2. This CDR3 has 16 amino acids. Germline CDR1 LGHDT, CDR2 YNNKEL (reference sequence). Trimming removed 4 bases from V and 5 bases from J; junction bases left unmatched: 6. The CDR3 loop reads CASSPRGLAGGHEQYF. The DNA of the CDR3 is TGTGCCAGCAGCCCCAGAGGACTAGCGGGGGGGCACGAGCAGTACTTC.

Regarding this clonotype: One base away lies a much larger clone, so this may be a sequencing read error. The V and J genes are TRBV29-1 and TRBJ2-7, with TRBD2 as a possible D gene (5 bases). Trimming took off 7 bases at V and 1 base at J, with 17 bases between the two ends. CDR3 length: 14 residues. Germline CDR1 and CDR2: SQVTM and ANQGSEA. The CDR3 DNA follows: TGCAGCGCCCGTAGCGTGGGCCTTTCCTACGAGCAGTACTTC. This gives the protein CSARSVGLSYEQYF.